What follows are 15 T cell receptor beta chains derived from one specimen sequenced in a study of cytomegalovirus exposure and HLA in healthy donors. PCR primers comprised 60 Vbeta and 13 Jbeta primers. Clones were sequenced by immunoSEQ multiplex PCR, and TCRdb holds only the in-frame ones, with some missing. The data contain hundreds of thousands of clones, 77% of them seen just once; the ten biggest clones take up 2.5% to 3%. Sequencing used PBMCs. Source of these receptors: a woman aged 55-75 years in good health and CMV-seropositive.

V usage is TRBV5-4 and J usage is TRBJ1-2; TRBD1 might be the D (5 bases). The CDR3 sequence is 12 residues long. The V end lost 0 bases, the J end lost 10 bases, and 10 bases lay between the germline ends. The germline gives CDR1 SGHNT, CDR2 YYREEE (reference sequence). The CDR3 sequence: CASSLAVGHYTF. The CDR3 DNA reads TGTGCCAGCAGCTTGGCCGTGGGGCACTACACCTTC.

This clone came up a few times. V usage is TRBV5-1 and J usage is TRBJ2-2, with 8 bases that match TRBD1. Germline V gene lookup returns CDR1 SGHRS and CDR2 YFSETQ. This CDR3 region has 15 residues. The V gene end was trimmed by 3 bases and the J gene end by 1 base; junction bases not matched to a gene: 2. CDR3 sequence (DNA): TGCGCCAGCAGCTCAGACAGGGGGAACACCGGGGAGCTGTTTTTT. Translated: CASSSDRGNTGELFF.

This chain joins TRBV5-1 and TRBJ2-5, with 9 nucleotides matching TRBD1. Trimming at V came to 0 bases and at J to 4 bases, leaving 4 bases not matched to a gene. Germline lookup yields CDR1 SGHRS and CDR2 YFSETQ. The CDR3 has 15 amino acids. As DNA, the CDR3 is TGCGCCAGCAGCTTGGTACAGGGGGCGGGAGAGACCCAGTACTTC. This gives the protein CASSLVQGAGETQYF.

The chain is built from TRBV5-1 and TRBJ1-5, with D uncertain. V lost 3 bases and J 0 bases, leaving 7 bases between the germline ends. Germline V gene data show CDR1 as SGHRS and CDR2 as YFSETQ. This CDR3 region has 14 residues. CDR3 sequence reads: CASSSGGSNQPQHF. CDR3 nucleotides: TGCGCCAGCAGCTCCGGTGGTAGCAATCAGCCCCAGCATTTT.

The chain has TRBV5-1 and TRBJ1-1; D might be TRBD1 (6 bases). Germline V gene sequence: CDR1 SGHRS, CDR2 YFSETQ. CDR3 length: 14 residues. With 0 bases removed from V and 5 bases from J, the gap between germline ends came to 11 bases. CDR3 in amino acids: CASSLGTQGTEAFF. In nucleotides, the CDR3 is TGCGCCAGCAGCTTGGGAACACAGGGAACTGAAGCTTTCTTT.

The chain joins TRBV7-9 to TRBJ1-6; 8 nucleotides line up with TRBD1. From germline, CDR1 is SEHNR and CDR2 FQNEAQ (reference sequence). This CDR3 comprises 16 residues. V shed 5 bases and J 7 bases; nucleotides not matched to a gene: 10. Here the CDR3 reads CASSPNTTGGNSPLHF. The CDR3 DNA sequence: TGTGCCAGCAGCCCTAACACCACAGGGGGGAATTCACCCCTCCACTTT.

Only a few counts were recorded for this clone. The chain is built from TRBV25-1 and TRBJ1-4; no clear D. The length of the CDR3 is 12 residues. The V end lost 4 bases, the J end lost 8 bases, and 8 bases lay between the germline ends. The germline gives CDR1 MGHDK, CDR2 SYGVNS. The CDR3 loop is CASSAQQEKLFF. The DNA for the CDR3 is TGTGCCAGCAGTGCCCAACAGGAAAAACTGTTTTTT.

The V call is TRBV20-1, the J call TRBJ2-5; D gene ambiguous. The CDR3 extends over 10 amino acids. From germline, CDR1 is DFQATT and CDR2 SNEGSKA (reference sequence). Trimming shortened V by 5 bases and J by 5 bases, and 6 bases separated the two germline ends. CDR3 nucleotide sequence: TGCAGTGCTTGGCGGGAGACCCAGTACTTC. It yields the protein CSAWRETQYF.

The chain uses TRBV2 and TRBJ1-5; no firm D call. V shed 6 bases and J shed 0 bases, with 9 bases lying between them. Germline-derived CDR1 and CDR2 are SNHLY and FYNNEI. The CDR3 has 14 residues. The CDR3 region is CASSDQVSNQPQHF. The DNA of the CDR3 is TGTGCCAGCAGCGACCAGGTTAGCAATCAGCCCCAGCATTTT.

V is TRBV4-2 and J is TRBJ2-7, with TRBD2 matching over 10 bases. The CDR3 has 18 amino acids. Germline CDR1 reads LGHNA; CDR2 reads YNFKEQ. V was pared by 2 bases and J by 2 bases, with 12 bases of the junction left unmatched. CDR3 DNA: TGTGCCAGCAGCCAACACCGGCGACTAGCGGGTATAACCTACGAGCAGTACTTC. Its protein product is CASSQHRRLAGITYEQYF.

The rearrangement uses TRBV5-1 and TRBJ1-5, with no clear D. Germline CDR1 and CDR2: SGHRS and YFSETQ. V shed 4 bases and J shed 4 bases, with 12 bases lying between them. The CDR3 is 14 residues long. The CDR3 sequence is CASSGGGPNQPQHF. The DNA of the CDR3 is TGCGCCAGCAGCGGAGGAGGACCGAATCAGCCCCAGCATTTT.

The V gene is TRBV14, the J gene TRBJ1-3; tentatively, D is TRBD1 (5 bases). The CDR3 consists of 14 residues. The V gene lost 2 bases and the J gene lost 3 bases, with 8 bases spanning the gap. In germline, CDR1 is SGHDN, CDR2 FVKESK. Here the CDR3 DNA reads TGTGCCAGCAGCCAACAAAGGGGTGGAAACACCATATATTTT. Its translation: CASSQQRGGNTIYF.

The V and J genes are TRBV5-1 and TRBJ1-2; 11 bases line up with TRBD1. This CDR3 comprises 15 residues. Trimming took 4 bases from V and 4 from J; bases not matched to a gene: 6. CDR1 is SGHRS, CDR2 YFSETQ, per germline. This CDR3 reads CASSLQGQGVYGYTF. CDR3 bases: TGCGCCAGCAGCCTACAGGGACAGGGGGTCTATGGCTACACCTTC.

The chain couples TRBV6-5 to TRBJ1-3; a possible D gene is TRBD1 (5 bases). Trimming removed 7 bases from V and 4 bases from J, with 11 bases in between. The CDR3 contains 13 residues. CDR1 and CDR2 (germline): MNHEY, SVGAGI. The CDR3: CASTPGGGNTIYF. The CDR3, as DNA: TGTGCCAGCACACCGGGGGGGGGAAACACCATATATTTT.

The V and J genes are TRBV10-3 and TRBJ1-2, with a possible D match to TRBD1 (6 bases). The CDR3 is 13 residues long. V shed 5 bases and J shed 5 bases, with 12 bases lying between them. Germline values: CDR1 ENHRY, CDR2 SYGVKD. CDR3: CAISFDRLYGYTF. The CDR3 nucleotides read TGTGCCATCAGTTTCGACAGGCTTTATGGCTACACCTTC.